These 32 T cell receptor beta chains were all obtained from the same sample, sequenced in a study of blood T cell repertoires in COVID-19. The protocol was immunoSEQ multiplex PCR, while the TCRdb copy is restricted to in-frame clones and leaves out a portion. The sample consists of some 110,000 clones, around four fifths of them appearing once. The source material was peripheral blood. The receptors derive from a man at least 80 years old with COVID-19, enrolled during active disease.

This sequence joins TRBV29-1 and TRBJ2-7; 10 bases are a match to TRBD1. Germline CDR1 SQVTM, CDR2 ANQGSEA. The CDR3 has 13 residues. J was trimmed by 6 bases and V by 5 bases; bases with no gene match: 7. CDR3 sequence: CSVRGDRGREQYF. CDR3 sequence (DNA): TGCAGCGTTAGAGGGGACAGGGGCCGCGAGCAGTACTTC.

The chain carries TRBV5-1 and TRBJ2-5, with D possibly TRBD1 on 6 matching bases. Germline CDR1 is SGHRS and CDR2 is YFSETQ. The CDR3 is made up of 15 amino acids. With 0 bases removed from V and 4 bases from J, the gap between germline ends came to 13 bases. CDR3 loop: CASSLGGPVGETQYF. The CDR3 nucleotides read TGCGCCAGCAGCTTGGGGGGGCCCGTGGGAGAGACCCAGTACTTC. The full variable domain, with the rest looked up from reference TRBV5-1 and TRBJ2-5, is KAGVTQTPRYLIKTRGQQVTLSCSPISGHRSVSWYQQTPGQGLQFLFEYFSETQRNKGNFPGRFSGRQFSNSRSEMNVSTLELGDSALYLCASSLGGPVGETQYFGPGTRLLVL.

The chain uses TRBV30 and TRBJ2-1; 14 nucleotides align to TRBD2. Germline assignment: CDR1 GTSNPN and CDR2 SVGIG (reference sequence). CDR3 length: 17 amino acids. V shed 1 base, J shed 9 bases, and the junction held 11 bases outside the gene matches. CDR3 amino acids: CAWSAGTSGGLGFEQFF. CDR3 DNA sequence: TGTGCCTGGAGTGCCGGGACTAGCGGGGGCCTCGGGTTTGAGCAGTTCTTC.

The gene calls are TRBV18 and TRBJ2-1, with D perhaps matching TRBD1 (5 bases). CDR3 size: 14 residues. V shed 1 base and J shed 7 bases, with 11 bases lying between them. Germline assignment: CDR1 KGHSH and CDR2 LQKENI. Written as DNA, the CDR3 is TGTGCCAGCTCACCACTGACAAGGGGTAATGAGCAGTTCTTC. This encodes CASSPLTRGNEQFF. Full variable domain (rest looked up from reference TRBV18 and TRBJ2-1): NAGVMQNPRHLVRRRGQEARLRCSPMKGHSHVYWYRQLPEEGLKFMVYLQKENIIDESGMPKERFSAEFPKEGPSILRIQQVVRGDSAAYFCASSPLTRGNEQFFGPGTRLTVL.

The CDR3 DNA is TGTGCCAGTAGTATACAGGGAACAGATACGCAGTATTTT. Translating gives CASSIQGTDTQYF. The chain links TRBV19 to TRBJ2-3; D is possibly TRBD1 (5 bases). The CDR3 totals 13 residues. The V gene's germline CDR1 is LNHDA and CDR2 SQIVND (reference sequence). Between the trimmed V and J ends, which lost 2 bases and 3 bases, there was a span of 6 bases.

The chain carries TRBV5-6 and TRBJ1-1; possibly TRBD1 for D (5 bases). Germline CDR1 and CDR2: SGHDT and YYEEEE. The CDR3 is made up of 14 amino acids. V lost 4 bases to trimming and J lost 0 bases, with 10 bases between them. As DNA, the CDR3 is TGTGCCAGCAGCCTTGGACACCTGAACACTGAAGCTTTCTTT. Its protein product is CASSLGHLNTEAFF.

J is TRBJ2-1 and V is TRBV25-1; no clear D gene. Germline V CDR1 and CDR2: MGHDK, SYGVNS. V was pared by 8 bases and J by 0 bases, with 11 bases between. The CDR3 extends over 14 amino acids. The CDR3 bases are TGTGCCAGCGAGAGAGCGAGCTCCTACAATGAGCAGTTCTTC. It yields the protein CASERASSYNEQFF. The complete variable domain, with remaining parts taken from reference TRBV25-1 and TRBJ2-1, reads EADIYQTPRYLVIGTGKKITLECSQTMGHDKMYWYQQDPGMELHLIHYSYGVNSTEKGDLSSESTVSRIRTEHFPLTLESARPSHTSQYLCASERASSYNEQFFGPGTRLTVL.

The rearrangement joins TRBV21-1 to TRBJ2-2; TRBD2, as called in the table, went unchecked against the DNA. TRBV21-1 is tagged as a pseudogene. The CDR3 runs to 13 residues. Here the CDR3 reads CASTLRGAGELFF. Here the CDR3 DNA reads TGTGCCAGCACCCTTCGGGGGGCCGGGGAGCTGTTTTTT.

The chain is built from TRBV28 and TRBJ2-1; possibly TRBD2 for D (5 bases). The CDR3 is 18 amino acids. V lost 2 bases and J 0 bases, leaving 17 bases between the germline ends. Germline CDR1 reads MDHEN; CDR2 reads SYDVKM. The CDR3 loop is CASSLPLERWSSYNEQFF. CDR3 nucleotides: TGTGCCAGCAGTTTACCCCTCGAGCGGTGGAGCTCCTACAATGAGCAGTTCTTC. The full variable domain, completed using reference TRBV28 and TRBJ2-1, is DVKVTQSSRYLVKRTGEKVFLECVQDMDHENMFWYRQDPGLGLRLIYFSYDVKMKEKGDIPEGYSVSREKKERFSLILESASTNQTSMYLCASSLPLERWSSYNEQFFGPGTRLTVL.

This rearrangement joins TRBV5-8 to TRBJ2-1; D is uncertain. V lost 5 bases to trimming and J lost 0 bases, with 9 bases between them. Germline V lookup: CDR1 SGHTS, CDR2 YDEGEE. This CDR3 is built from 14 residues. The CDR3, as DNA: TGTGCCAGCAGTCCCGGGTCCTCCTACAATGAGCAGTTCTTC. Its translation is CASSPGSSYNEQFF.

This chain joins TRBV28 and TRBJ2-3; a weak D match, TRBD2 (5 bases). Germline assignment: CDR1 MDHEN and CDR2 SYDVKM. The CDR3 is made up of 14 amino acids. Trimming removed 3 bases from V and 3 bases from J, with 10 bases in between. This CDR3 is CASSFAPGTDTQYF. The CDR3 DNA reads TGTGCCAGCAGTTTCGCACCGGGAACAGATACGCAGTATTTT. Full variable domain (outside the CDR3, taken from reference TRBV28 and TRBJ2-3): DVKVTQSSRYLVKRTGEKVFLECVQDMDHENMFWYRQDPGLGLRLIYFSYDVKMKEKGDIPEGYSVSREKKERFSLILESASTNQTSMYLCASSFAPGTDTQYFGPGTRLTVL.

This clone has a single count. The chain couples TRBV15 to TRBJ1-2; 11 nucleotides align to TRBD1. V shed 5 bases and J 4 bases; nucleotides not matched to a gene: 12. Germline CDR1 LNHNV, CDR2 YYDKDF (reference sequence). The CDR3 length is 17 residues. In DNA, the CDR3 is TGTGCCACCAGCGGAGGACAGGGGGCGTTTGGACCCTATGGCTACACCTTC. Protein sequence: CATSGGQGAFGPYGYTF.

The chain joins TRBV18 to TRBJ1-2; D is ambiguous. The CDR3 covers 15 residues. Germline values: CDR1 KGHSH, CDR2 LQKENI. The germline V and J ends were trimmed by 2 bases and 8 bases, with 18 bases remaining between them. The CDR3, as DNA: TGTGCCAGCTCACCAAGTAGCGCGCAACCGGAGGGCTACACCTTC. As protein: CASSPSSAQPEGYTF. Together with reference TRBV18 and TRBJ1-2, the CDR3 gives the full variable domain: NAGVMQNPRHLVRRRGQEARLRCSPMKGHSHVYWYRQLPEEGLKFMVYLQKENIIDESGMPKERFSAEFPKEGPSILRIQQVVRGDSAAYFCASSPSSAQPEGYTFGSGTRLTVV.

The rearrangement links TRBV27 to TRBJ1-5; 9 positions match TRBD1. CDR1 and CDR2 from the germline V gene are MNHEY and SMNVEV (reference sequence). This CDR3 has 17 residues. Unmatched junction bases numbered 15, after V lost 5 bases and J lost 7 bases. The chain's CDR3 is CASSPLRGQGAVQPQHF. In nucleotides, the CDR3 is TGTGCCAGCAGTCCCCTCCGGGGACAGGGTGCTGTACAGCCCCAGCATTTT.

This clone was seen once. J is TRBJ2-7 and V is TRBV7-2; 8 nucleotides line up with TRBD2. The germline V gene encodes CDR1 SGHTA and CDR2 FQGNSA. Trimming at V came to 4 bases and at J to 5 bases, leaving 7 bases not matched to a gene. This CDR3 has 14 residues. In nucleotides, the CDR3 is TGTGCCAGCAGCTCAGCCGGGACTAGAGACGAGCAGTACTTC. As protein: CASSSAGTRDEQYF.

This clone was observed a handful of times. This clone may be a read error of a much larger clone one base away. The rearrangement joins TRBV7-9 to TRBJ2-7; 7 bases are shared with TRBD1. V lost 6 bases, J lost 0 bases, and 2 bases stayed unmatched. Germline CDR1 reads SEHNR; CDR2 reads FQNEAQ (reference sequence). This CDR3 has 13 residues. The DNA for the CDR3 is TGTGCCAGCAGGGGGACAGACTCCTACGAGCAGTACTTC. It codes for CASRGTDSYEQYF.

The chain links TRBV11-2 to TRBJ2-7, with 8 bases identical to TRBD1. The ends lost 6 bases at V and 3 bases at J; junction bases unmatched: 13. CDR3 length equals 16 residues. Germline values: CDR1 SGHAT, CDR2 FQNNGV. The CDR3 bases are TGTGCCAGCAGGGGGGCGACAGGGGTTCTGTACTACGAGCAGTACTTC. It translates to CASRGATGVLYYEQYF.

The chain couples TRBV5-4 to TRBJ2-1; 12 bases line up with TRBD2. This CDR3 is built from 16 residues. The V gene's germline CDR1 is SGHNT and CDR2 YYREEE (reference sequence). With V trimmed by 4 bases and J by 4 bases, 6 bases remained unmatched. The CDR3 here is CASSTRTSGKYNEQFF. The CDR3 DNA sequence: TGTGCCAGCAGCACCCGGACTAGCGGGAAGTACAATGAGCAGTTCTTC.

J is TRBJ1-2 and V is TRBV5-1; 9 bases match TRBD1. Unmatched junction bases numbered 5, after V lost 5 bases and J lost 6 bases. CDR3 length equals 13 residues. The germline CDR1 and CDR2 sequences are SGHRS and YFSETQ. The CDR3 spells CASSPQGADGYTF. CDR3 bases: TGCGCCAGCAGTCCACAGGGGGCTGATGGCTACACCTTC.

This clone was seen only once. The rearrangement links TRBV28 to TRBJ2-1; D is perhaps TRBD1 (5 bases). V lost 4 bases to trimming and J lost 3 bases, with 16 bases between them. This CDR3 region has 16 residues. Germline V gene lookup returns CDR1 MDHEN and CDR2 SYDVKM. The CDR3 DNA reads TGTGCCAGCAGTTCAACCCTGGGGCTAGACTACAATGAGCAGTTCTTC. It encodes CASSSTLGLDYNEQFF.

This sequence joins TRBV2 and TRBJ2-5; 9 bases fit TRBD1. V dropped 9 bases and J dropped 3; count of bases not matched to a gene: 5. The CDR3 runs to 13 residues. Germline values: CDR1 SNHLY, CDR2 FYNNEI. CDR3 residues: CASYRGREETQYF. The DNA of the CDR3 is TGTGCCAGTTACAGGGGGCGAGAAGAGACCCAGTACTTC.

This clone was seen a few times. The gene calls are TRBV7-8 and TRBJ1-6; TRBD1 is a possible D gene (5 bases). Germline V gene sequence: CDR1 SGHVS, CDR2 FQNEAQ. The CDR3 totals 13 residues. V lost 3 bases, J lost 9 bases, and 9 bases lay in between. This CDR3 reads CASSFTQGSPLHF. As DNA, the CDR3 is TGTGCCAGCAGCTTCACCCAGGGTTCACCCCTCCACTTT.

The gene calls are TRBV5-1 and TRBJ2-1, with 7 bases fitting TRBD2. Germline values: CDR1 SGHRS, CDR2 YFSETQ. This CDR3 contains 14 residues. V lost 4 bases and J lost 4; bases outside the gene matches: 5. Written as DNA, the CDR3 is TGCGCCAGCAGCAGAGGACTAGGATACAATGAGCAGTTCTTC. Translation: CASSRGLGYNEQFF.

The chain is built from TRBV19 and TRBJ1-4; no reliable D call. The CDR3 is made up of 14 amino acids. V lost 6 bases to trimming and J lost 0 bases, with 8 bases between them. Germline V gives CDR1 LNHDA, CDR2 SQIVND (reference sequence). The CDR3 region is CASRTAATNEKLFF. The DNA for the CDR3 is TGTGCCAGTAGAACAGCTGCAACTAATGAAAAACTGTTTTTT.

The chain uses TRBV18 and TRBJ1-1; 7 positions match TRBD1. The CDR3 is made up of 16 amino acids. Per germline, CDR1 KGHSH and CDR2 LQKENI. J lost 4 bases, V lost 3 bases, and 11 bases had no gene match. DNA of the CDR3: TGTGCCAGCTCACCGTCGACAGGGAGAATTGGCACTGAAGCTTTCTTT. Protein sequence: CASSPSTGRIGTEAFF.

J is TRBJ2-2 and V is TRBV27; 13 nucleotides line up with TRBD2. CDR1 is MNHEY and CDR2 is SMNVEV in the germline V gene (reference sequence). The J segment lost 4 bases and the V segment lost 4 bases, leaving 6 bases of the junction unmatched. The CDR3 loop spans 17 amino acids. CDR3 protein: CASSWTSGRATTGELFF. CDR3 nucleotide sequence: TGTGCCAGCAGTTGGACTAGCGGGAGAGCTACCACCGGGGAGCTGTTTTTT.

V gene TRBV7-9 combines with J gene TRBJ1-1; D not resolved. This CDR3 comprises 14 residues. Trimming cost V 4 bases and J 1 base, with 10 bases left between them. Looked up from germline, CDR1 is SEHNR and CDR2 is FQNEAQ (reference sequence). The CDR3 DNA reads as TGTGCCAGCAGCTCTTGGGAGTCGAACACTGAAGCTTTCTTT. The encoded protein is CASSSWESNTEAFF.

The chain carries TRBV7-8 and TRBJ1-3, with 7 bases identical to TRBD1. The length of the CDR3 is 15 residues. Unmatched junction bases numbered 9, after V lost 8 bases and J lost 2 bases. Germline V gene data show CDR1 as SGHVS and CDR2 as FQNEAQ. CDR3 in DNA: TGTGCCAGCGGAGGGTTCAGGGGGACTGGAAACACCATATATTTT. Amino acids: CASGGFRGTGNTIYF.

V is TRBV19 and J is TRBJ2-7; D gene uncertain. Germline values: CDR1 LNHDA, CDR2 SQIVND (reference sequence). Trimming removed 0 bases at V and 2 bases at J, with 11 bases between. CDR3 length: 15 residues. The chain's CDR3 is CASSIDGSLTYEQYF. The CDR3 DNA is TGTGCCAGTAGTATAGATGGTAGCCTAACCTACGAGCAGTACTTC.

This clone was seen only a few times. The rearrangement uses TRBV24-1 and TRBJ1-5; D unclear. This CDR3 is built from 13 residues. V gave up 4 bases and J gave up 4 bases, with 7 bases separating them. Germline CDR1 KGHDR, CDR2 SFDVKD. The CDR3 nucleotides read TGTGCCACCAGTGAACAGCCTAATCAGCCCCAGCATTTT. Translation gives CATSEQPNQPQHF.

The chain couples TRBV28 to TRBJ2-1, with D perhaps TRBD2 (6 bases). The ends were cut back, 4 bases at V and 4 bases at J, with 17 bases in the middle. The length of the CDR3 is 16 residues. From germline, CDR1 is MDHEN and CDR2 SYDVKM. CDR3 in amino acids: CASSSLRGNIYNEQFF. DNA for the CDR3: TGTGCCAGCAGTTCCCTACGGGGGAACATTTACAATGAGCAGTTCTTC.

V gene TRBV18 combines with J gene TRBJ2-1; 9 nucleotides line up with TRBD1. Germline-derived CDR1 and CDR2 are KGHSH and LQKENI. V shed 3 bases and J 4 bases; nucleotides not matched to a gene: 22. This CDR3 has 21 amino acids. CDR3 bases: TGTGCCAGCTCACCTCCCCTTGGGACAGGGAGGTGGGAGCTGGGTTACAATGAGCAGTTCTTC. Translated, it gives CASSPPLGTGRWELGYNEQFF.